This T cell receptor beta chain was captured in a study of Ad26.COV2.S vaccination and SARS-CoV-2 variants (dated by TCRdb to about 2021). Background on the whole study: Vaccine-arm donors were drawn from COV1001, a multicentre, randomized, double-blind, placebo-controlled phase I-IIa trial of Ad26.COV2.S in healthy adults. Sequencing of the TCRbeta repertoire served to evaluate the specificity and breadth of SARS-CoV-2-reactive T cell receptors following Ad26.COV2.S vaccination. Dosing of Ad26.COV2.S was intramuscular, at either 5x10^10 or 1x10^11 viral particles, delivered as one shot or as two shots spaced 56 days apart. Investigators did not know the trial group allocation while performing experiments and assessing outcomes. Participants in the trial were split at random into five groups of five each, receiving low-dose or high-dose Ad26.COV2.S once or twice, or else placebo on both occasions. The TCR-sequenced set comprised roughly 30 samples: some 20 Ad26.COV2.S vaccine recipients, 5 placebo recipients and 8 SARS-CoV-2 convalescent individuals.

In regard to this clone: There is no known antigen for this receptor. No qualities accompany the bases; no much larger clone lies one base away.

TCRbeta CDR3 regions were sequenced with the immunoSEQ Assay. After extraction, genomic DNA underwent amplification by bias-controlled multiplex PCR, followed by high-throughput sequencing. As for the authors' bioinformatics: To quantify the absolute abundance of each unique TCRbeta CDR3 region, sequences were collapsed and filtered. T cell fraction was estimated by normalization of TCRbeta template counts to usable DNA, with usable DNA being measured through amplification of reference genes present in all nucleated cells. Repertoire TCRs were annotated as SARS-CoV-2-specific when V gene, CDR3 amino acid sequence and J gene were exactly matched to a known reactive TCR set. MIRA supplied the reference SARS-CoV-2 TCR set, which was filtered for enrichment in COVID-19-positive ImmuneCODE repertoires so that public or cross-reactive TCRs were removed. Drawing on the MIRA antigens, annotated TCRs were analysed further at the level of specific ORF or position within ORF. Breadth was defined as annotated unique rearrangements over total unique productive rearrangements; depth was the summed frequency of those rearrangements. Two-sided Wilcoxon rank-sum tests were applied when comparing TCR breadth between groups. TCRdb carries this immuneACCESS record with in-frame sequences only. Its versions omit some clonotypes, under half of them owing to an unresolved V gene in the studies checked, with the rest unexplained. V and J calls and clone size are those listed in that table; D and trimming were worked out from the DNA. For this sample the table gives approximately 420,000 clones, of which more than 85% were detected only once. Jointly, the top ten make up about 3.6% of the sample.

The sample's treatment or condition label is to be understood as: over 15 received Ad26.COV2.S at low or high dose, single or two shots; roughly 5 received placebo; per-sample allocation not given. For vaccine and placebo recipients, repertoires were sequenced using samples collected on day 63 after the first injection. Cohort 1b enrolled 25 or so adults aged 18-55 years at a single site in Boston, USA, between 29 July and 7 August 2020. Ad26.COV2.S was a replication-incompetent adenovirus type 26 vector that expressed a prefusion-stabilized SARS-CoV-2 spike protein derived from the original Wuhan strain. The germline V gene (reference sequence) gives CDR1 as MNHEY and CDR2 as SMNVEV. The CDR3 contains 17 residues, cysteine and phenylalanine counted. The entry retains the CDR3 DNA only, 51 bases that are in frame from base 1. V loses 5 bases, J loses 7 bases, and the germline ends lie 24 bases apart.

What the work shows at the level of the full study, not this receptor alone: The study lacked the statistical power to compare responses across vaccine doses or regimens. After vaccination, spike-specific CD8+ and CD4+ T cell responses were reported to show substantial breadth. Non-spike TCR breadth was comparable between vaccine and placebo recipients, consistent with the vaccine containing only spike. Compared with placebo recipients, Ad26.COV2.S recipients showed higher spike-specific TCR breadth (P = 0.0014). It was noted by the authors that total T cell responses may have been underestimated by the TCR breadth and depth analyses.

The chain employs TRBV27 and TRBJ2-1; the D call could be TRBD1 or TRBD2, with each sharing 5 bases. This sample comprised peripheral blood, obtained in a trial of Ad26.COV2.S vaccine versus placebo. The clonotype originates from a person aged 18-65 years who received the Ad26.COV2.S COVID-19 vaccine or a placebo. Here is the DNA: TGTGCCAGCAGTCCCCGATCGGGGCTAGCTCTTTTAAATGAGCAGTTCTTC. Translated, this is CASSPRSGLALLNEQFF.